These 14 T cell receptor beta chains came from one sample sequenced in a study of shared clonotypes between healthy human individuals. CD8 cells classed as naive were CD45RO-negative and positively selected for CCR7, excluding terminally differentiated effector memory CD45RA+ cells. Libraries were prepared by immunoSEQ multiplex PCR; TCRdb keeps only in-frame clonotypes and omits some of them. The sample yields about 750,000 clones, 80% to 95% seen once. The sample consisted of naive CD8+ T cells sorted from blood. The receptors derive from a young man in good health.

The rearrangement links TRBV29-1 to TRBJ1-1, with D uncertain. Germline CDR1 SQVTM, CDR2 ANQGSEA. V lost 4 bases to trimming and J lost 4 bases, with 10 bases between them. This CDR3 spans 12 amino acids. The CDR3 region is CSVGKMGTEAFF. Here the CDR3 DNA reads TGCAGCGTTGGGAAGATGGGCACTGAAGCTTTCTTT.

The V and J genes are TRBV7-8 and TRBJ2-1; D may correspond to TRBD1 or TRBD2 (5 bases each). Germline loops: CDR1 SGHVS, CDR2 FQNEAQ. This CDR3 region has 15 residues. The V end lost 5 bases, the J end lost 8 bases, and 19 bases lay between the germline ends. CDR3 sequence reads: CASSLWDLLGHEQFF. In DNA form, the CDR3 reads TGTGCCAGCAGCCTCTGGGACCTCCTTGGGCATGAGCAGTTCTTC.

The chain has TRBV27 and TRBJ2-7, with D possibly matching TRBD2 (6 bases). Per the germline V gene, CDR1 is MNHEY and CDR2 is SMNVEV (reference sequence). V was shortened by 4 bases and J by 4 bases, with 14 bases between the two germline ends. The CDR3 loop spans 14 amino acids. The CDR3 region is CASSSFAGPYEQYF. CDR3 DNA: TGTGCCAGCAGTTCCTTTGCGGGGCCTTACGAGCAGTACTTC.

This clone was counted a single time. V usage is TRBV5-1 and J usage is TRBJ2-1; D may be TRBD1 (5 bases). The V gene's germline CDR1 is SGHRS and CDR2 YFSETQ. V lost 0 bases, J lost 0 bases, and 13 bases lay in between. The CDR3 consists of 17 residues. In DNA, the CDR3 is TGCGCCAGCAGCTTGGATTGGACAACCAGCTCCTACAATGAGCAGTTCTTC. It is translated as CASSLDWTTSSYNEQFF.

This clone occurred once. The chain is built from TRBV7-3 and TRBJ2-2; possibly TRBD2 for D (6 bases). The CDR3 sequence is 14 residues long. The V and J ends lost 8 bases and 3 bases respectively, with 13 bases between them. Germline V lookup: CDR1 SGHTA, CDR2 FQGTGA. CDR3 nucleotide sequence: TGTGCCAGCGGAGGAGGGCCTTACACCGGGGAGCTGTTTTTT. Translation gives CASGGGPYTGELFF.

The chain employs TRBV7-8 and TRBJ1-4; no clear D gene. With 7 bases removed from V and 3 bases from J, the gap between germline ends came to 15 bases. This CDR3 is built from 15 residues. The germline CDR1 and CDR2 sequences are SGHVS and FQNEAQ. The CDR3 nucleotides are TGTGCCAGCACTCTTACGAGGGCACCTAATGAAAAACTGTTTTTT. Protein product: CASTLTRAPNEKLFF.

The V gene is TRBV19, the J gene TRBJ2-1; 15 bases map to TRBD2. Germline CDR1 is LNHDA and CDR2 is SQIVND (reference sequence). The CDR3 length is 16 residues. The V and J ends lost 5 bases and 6 bases, in that order; junction bases with no gene match: 5. The CDR3 coding sequence is TGTGCCAGTAGTGGACTAGCGGGAGGGCCAGTCAATGAGCAGTTCTTC. Residues: CASSGLAGGPVNEQFF. Drawing the rest from reference TRBV19 and TRBJ2-1, the complete variable domain is DGGITQSPKYLFRKEGQNVTLSCEQNLNHDAMYWYRQDPGQGLRLIYYSQIVNDFQKGDIAEGYSVSREKKESFPLTVTSAQKNPTAFYLCASSGLAGGPVNEQFFGPGTRLTVL.

The chain couples TRBV28 to TRBJ2-3, with no clear D. The CDR3 loop spans 10 amino acids. Germline CDR1 is MDHEN and CDR2 is SYDVKM. Trimming shortened V by 8 bases and J by 8 bases, and 8 bases separated the two germline ends. The CDR3 sequence is CASGLGTQYF. CDR3 DNA: TGTGCCAGCGGCCTAGGTACGCAGTATTTT.

The CDR3 DNA reads TGTGCCAGCAGTGAAACCCCGAGACTAGCGTACAATGAGCAGTTCTTC. Protein: CASSETPRLAYNEQFF. The chain combines TRBV6-1 with TRBJ2-1; 8 positions agree with TRBD2. Germline CDR1 MNHNS, CDR2 SASEGT. The J segment lost 4 bases and the V segment lost 2 bases, leaving 7 bases of the junction unmatched. The CDR3 is 16 residues long.

The chain recombines TRBV5-8 with TRBJ2-7; the match to TRBD2 covers 11 bases. V lost 4 bases and J lost 2; bases outside the gene matches: 8. CDR3 size: 16 residues. Germline V gene data show CDR1 as SGHTS and CDR2 as YDEGEE. This CDR3 is CASSLEPGLAAYEQYF. The DNA for the CDR3 is TGTGCCAGCAGCCTCGAACCGGGACTAGCGGCCTACGAGCAGTACTTC. Drawing the rest from reference TRBV5-8 and TRBJ2-7, the complete variable domain is EAGVTQSPTHLIKTRGQQATLRCSPISGHTSVYWYQQALGLGLQFLLWYDEGEERNRGNFPPRFSGRQFPNYSSELNVNALELEDSALYLCASSLEPGLAAYEQYFGPGTRLTVT.

This clone has just one count. The chain couples TRBV11-2 to TRBJ2-5; tentatively, D is TRBD1 (6 bases). V was clipped by 5 bases and J by 5 bases, with 9 bases between them. The germline V gene has CDR1 SGHAT and CDR2 FQNNGV. The CDR3 has 12 amino acids. The CDR3 reads CASSKDSETQYF. The CDR3, as DNA: TGTGCCAGCAGCAAGGACAGTGAGACCCAGTACTTC.

The chain is built from TRBV7-2 and TRBJ1-2; no firm D call. The CDR3 has 13 residues. Germline CDR1 SGHTA, CDR2 FQGNSA. Trimming shortened V by 4 bases and J by 3 bases, and 9 bases separated the two germline ends. The CDR3 region is CASSSYFDYGYTF. The CDR3 bases are TGTGCCAGCAGCTCGTATTTTGACTATGGCTACACCTTC.

The gene calls are TRBV7-9 and TRBJ2-3; D gene unclear. The CDR3 contains 12 residues. Trimming took off 4 bases at V and 6 bases at J, with 8 bases between the two ends. The germline V gene encodes CDR1 SEHNR and CDR2 FQNEAQ (reference sequence). The CDR3 is CASSSGMDTQYF. CDR3 in DNA: TGTGCCAGCAGCTCGGGTATGGATACGCAGTATTTT.

The chain recombines TRBV10-2 with TRBJ2-7, with TRBD2 matching 8 bases. V shed 6 bases, J shed 6 bases, and the junction held 16 bases outside the gene matches. The CDR3 loop spans 16 amino acids. CDR1 is WSHSY and CDR2 is SAAADI in the germline V gene. The CDR3 DNA reads as TGCGCCAGCAGCGGATATGAGGGGAGCGGGAGTACCGAGCAGTACTTC. It translates to CASSGYEGSGSTEQYF.